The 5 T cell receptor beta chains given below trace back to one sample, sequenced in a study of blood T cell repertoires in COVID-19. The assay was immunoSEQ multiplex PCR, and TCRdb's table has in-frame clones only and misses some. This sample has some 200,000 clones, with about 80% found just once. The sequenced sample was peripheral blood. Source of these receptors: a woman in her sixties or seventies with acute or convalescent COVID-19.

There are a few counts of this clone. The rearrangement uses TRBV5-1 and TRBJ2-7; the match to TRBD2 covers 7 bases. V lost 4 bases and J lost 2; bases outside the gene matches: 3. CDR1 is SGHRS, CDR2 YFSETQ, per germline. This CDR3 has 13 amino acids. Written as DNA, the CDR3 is TGCGCCAGCAGCCGTGGGGGGGCCTACGAGCAGTACTTC. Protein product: CASSRGGAYEQYF.

For the CDR3, the DNA is TGTGCCAGCAGCTTCGGACAGGGGGGCACTGAAGCTTTCTTT. Its translation is CASSFGQGGTEAFF. The genes are TRBV7-9 and TRBJ1-1, with 10 bases that match TRBD1. The V gene's germline CDR1 is SEHNR and CDR2 FQNEAQ (reference sequence). J lost 4 bases, V lost 3 bases, and 2 bases had no gene match. The CDR3 extends over 14 amino acids.

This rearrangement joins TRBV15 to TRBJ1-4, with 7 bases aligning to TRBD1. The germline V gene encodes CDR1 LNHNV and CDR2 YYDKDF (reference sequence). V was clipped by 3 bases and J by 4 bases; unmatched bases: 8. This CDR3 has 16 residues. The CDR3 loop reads CATSRDYRGLNEKLFF. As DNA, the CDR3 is TGTGCCACCAGCAGGGACTACAGGGGCCTTAATGAAAAACTGTTTTTT.

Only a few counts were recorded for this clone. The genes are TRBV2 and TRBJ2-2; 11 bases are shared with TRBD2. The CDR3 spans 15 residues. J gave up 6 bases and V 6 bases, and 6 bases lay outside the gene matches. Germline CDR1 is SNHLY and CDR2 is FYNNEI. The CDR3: CASRLTSGISGELFF. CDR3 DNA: TGTGCCAGCAGGTTGACTAGCGGGATCTCCGGGGAGCTGTTTTTT.

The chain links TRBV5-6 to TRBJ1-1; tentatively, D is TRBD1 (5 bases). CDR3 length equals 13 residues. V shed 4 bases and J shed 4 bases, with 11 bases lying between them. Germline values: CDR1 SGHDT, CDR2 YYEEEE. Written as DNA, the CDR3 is TGTGCCAGCAGCCCGGTGGGGGGCACTGAAGCTTTCTTT. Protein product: CASSPVGGTEAFF.